This T cell receptor (beta chain) was documented in a study of beta chain features in type 1 diabetes. Germline loops: CDR1 MNHEY, CDR2 SMNVEV (reference sequence). Trimming left V 2 bases short and J 4 bases short, with 9 bases between. There are 13 residues in the CDR3. Worth noting for this clone: Its antigen remains unidentified.

Findings and caveats of the study: Shortening of TCRB CDR3s, moderate but significant, appeared in all four CD4+ subsets of Type 1 diabetes patients.

Every isolated RNA sample was fully reverse transcribed, so sequencing captured expressed TCRB transcripts. Sequencing used immunoSEQ multiplex PCR; TCRdb keeps in-frame clones, though not all of them. The sample holds 250,000 to 300,000 clones, roughly a quarter seen once. V gene TRBV27 combines with J gene TRBJ2-7; a weak D match, TRBD1 (5 bases). Sequenced: naive CD4+ T cells from blood. The clonotype originates from a woman in her twenties or thirties with type 1 diabetes. The CDR3 spells CASSLKKGYEQYF. The DNA for the CDR3 is TGTGCCAGCAGTTTAAAAAAGGGGTACGAGCAGTACTTC.